The 20 T cell receptor beta chains in this list originate from one sample, sequenced in a study of T cells in Graves' hyperthyroidism and ophthalmopathy. TCR beta CDR3 regions were amplified from RNA. The TCR CDR3 was amplified in a first-round RT-PCR using the HTBI primer set. TCRdb itself ran the multiplex PCR reads through MiXCR, one entry per CDR3 protein. The sample shows some 600,000 distinct CDR3 sequences, roughly 46% of them seen only once. The sequencing input was peripheral blood or thyroid tissue (not recorded which). These receptor sequences come from a young woman with Graves' hyperthyroidism.

This clonotype was detected many times. The CDR3 DNA sequence: TGTGCCAGCAGCTTGGTGATAGGGGATAACTATGGCTACACCTTC. It specifies CASSLVIGDNYGYTF. The V and J genes are TRBV5-6 and TRBJ1-2; a weak D match, TRBD1 (5 bases). Deletions cut 0 bases from V and 1 base from J, with 10 bases between. In germline, CDR1 is SGHDT, CDR2 YYEEEE. The CDR3 is 15 amino acids.

The CDR3 reads CASSQPPLGGGHEQYF. For the CDR3, the DNA is TGCGCCAGCAGCCAACCTCCCTTGGGGGGGGGGCACGAGCAGTACTTC. V and J are TRBV4-1 and TRBJ2-7; TRBD2 might be the D (7 bases). The V end lost 2 bases, the J end lost 5 bases, and 19 bases lay between the germline ends. The CDR3 spans 16 residues. CDR1 is MGHRA, CDR2 YSYEKL, per germline.

In this sample, this clonotype turned up a few times. The V call is TRBV20-1, the J call TRBJ1-2; D possibly corresponds to TRBD1 (6 bases). CDR1 and CDR2 from the germline V gene are DFQATT and SNEGSKA (reference sequence). V was clipped by 6 bases and J by 3 bases, with 14 bases between them. The length of the CDR3 is 13 residues. This CDR3 is CSASKDSDYGYTF. CDR3 nucleotides: TGCAGTGCCTCTAAGGACAGCGACTATGGCTACACCTTC.

At least ten counts were recorded for this clonotype. The chain recombines TRBV15 with TRBJ1-2, with D tentatively TRBD1 (6 bases). Germline V gene data show CDR1 as LNHNV and CDR2 as YYDKDF (reference sequence). The germline V and J ends were trimmed by 9 bases and 5 bases, with 16 bases remaining between them. There are 13 residues in the CDR3. The CDR3 is CATTTYTGYGYTF. CDR3 DNA: TGTGCCACGACCACCTATACAGGGTATGGCTACACCTTC.

V and J are TRBV19 and TRBJ2-7; D remains ambiguous. Germline CDR1 reads LNHDA; CDR2 reads SQIVND (reference sequence). CDR3 length: 15 amino acids. V was trimmed by 1 base and J by 0 bases, leaving 10 bases between them. For the CDR3, the DNA is TGTGCCAGTAGTATAGCGTCAGCGCCCTCCTACGAGCAGTACTTC. It translates to CASSIASAPSYEQYF.

The rearrangement joins TRBV20-1 to TRBJ2-7; possibly TRBD1 for D (6 bases). The germline V gene has CDR1 DFQATT and CDR2 SNEGSKA (reference sequence). V was shortened by 8 bases and J by 2 bases, with 19 bases between the two germline ends. This CDR3 is built from 14 residues. CDR3: CSPRFPPGAYEQYF. As DNA, the CDR3 is TGCAGTCCCCGATTCCCCCCAGGGGCCTACGAGCAGTACTTC.

This clonotype has only a few counts. The rearrangement uses TRBV20-1 and TRBJ2-7; 11 positions agree with TRBD1. CDR1 DFQATT and CDR2 SNEGSKA come from the germline V gene (reference sequence). V was pared by 5 bases and J by 2 bases, with 5 bases of the junction left unmatched. The CDR3 is 14 residues long. This chain's CDR3 is CSAGRTGGTYEQYF. The CDR3 region has the DNA TGCAGTGCTGGAAGGACAGGGGGCACCTACGAGCAGTACTTC.

V and J are TRBV19 and TRBJ2-5; the D is unclear. The length of the CDR3 is 14 residues. V was shortened by 3 bases and J by 5 bases, with 13 bases between the two germline ends. CDR1 is LNHDA, CDR2 SQIVND, per germline (reference sequence). In DNA form, the CDR3 reads TGTGCCAGTAGTATCTCCCTAATCCGGGAGACCCAGTACTTC. Translation: CASSISLIRETQYF.

The rearrangement uses TRBV7-9 and TRBJ1-4; D unclear. The CDR3 has 13 residues. The ends were cut back, 5 bases at V and 7 bases at J, with 11 bases in the middle. CDR1 and CDR2 (germline): SEHNR, FQNEAQ (reference sequence). Here the CDR3 DNA reads TGTGCCAGCAGCCCCCAGTTGGGTGAAAAACTGTTTTTT. Protein product: CASSPQLGEKLFF.

Points on this clonotype: A junction boundary mismatches the germline segment, possibly from a read error. The rearrangement links TRBV19 to TRBJ1-3; D is undetermined. Per the germline V gene, CDR1 is LNHDA and CDR2 is SQIVND (reference sequence). The CDR3 sequence is 15 residues long. The DNA for the CDR3 is TGTGCCAATAGTATTAACGGGAACTCTGGAAACACCATATATTTT. Its translation is CANSINGNSGNTIYF.

This clonotype has more than one count but fewer than ten. This sequence joins TRBV7-9 and TRBJ2-5; no clear D. Trimming left V 2 bases short and J 5 bases short, with 12 bases between. Per germline, CDR1 SEHNR and CDR2 FQNEAQ (reference sequence). The CDR3 has 14 amino acids. CDR3 sequence (DNA): TGTGCCAGCAGCTTACATGCCCCGAGGGAGACCCAGTACTTC. It codes for CASSLHAPRETQYF.

V is TRBV7-9 and J is TRBJ1-3; no clear D gene. The germline V gene has CDR1 SEHNR and CDR2 FQNEAQ (reference sequence). This CDR3 region has 15 residues. Deletions cut 1 base from V and 5 bases from J, with 12 bases between. The CDR3 reads CASSLDWGGRNTIYF. The DNA for the CDR3 is TGTGCCAGCAGCTTAGACTGGGGAGGCCGAAACACCATATATTTT.

The sample holds a few counts of this clonotype. V is TRBV7-8 and J is TRBJ2-6, with D unresolved. Germline V lookup: CDR1 SGHVS, CDR2 FQNEAQ. The CDR3 runs 16 residues. V lost 5 bases to trimming and J lost 0 bases, with 11 bases between them. The CDR3 is CASSAAAASGANVLTF. The CDR3 region has the DNA TGTGCCAGCAGCGCGGCGGCGGCCTCTGGGGCCAACGTCCTGACTTTC.

This clonotype has only a few counts. The chain has TRBV25-1 and TRBJ1-2, with D unclear. V was pared by 8 bases and J by 7 bases, with 20 bases between. In germline, CDR1 is MGHDK, CDR2 SYGVNS. The CDR3 covers 14 residues. CDR3 sequence: CASSPRAEVRGYTF. The CDR3 region has the DNA TGTGCCAGCTCGCCACGTGCGGAGGTGCGTGGCTACACCTTC.

This clonotype was counted between two and nine times. CDR3 sequence (DNA): TGTGCCAGCAGTCGTCGGACCCAAGGCCGCAATCAGCCCCAGCATTTT. Its translation is CASSRRTQGRNQPQHF. This chain joins TRBV7-2 and TRBJ1-5; D is unclear. The V end lost 6 bases, the J end lost 2 bases, and 17 bases lay between the germline ends. The CDR3 sequence is 16 residues long. Germline CDR1 and CDR2: SGHTA and FQGNSA.

This clonotype was seen a handful of times. The chain has TRBV7-9 and TRBJ1-1; D is unresolved. The CDR3 is 13 residues long. Germline V gene sequence: CDR1 SEHNR, CDR2 FQNEAQ (reference sequence). Trimming took off 3 bases at V and 10 bases at J, with 15 bases between the two ends. This chain's CDR3 is CASSLALGKVAFF. For the CDR3, the DNA is TGTGCCAGCAGCTTGGCTCTGGGCAAGGTAGCTTTCTTT.

For this clonotype: A single base separates this from a much larger clone, so it may be a read error. This chain's CDR3 is CAISQAATQHF. CDR3 sequence (DNA): TGTGCCATCAGTCAGGCCGCCACCCAGCATTTT. The chain has TRBV2 and TRBJ1-5; no reliable D call. Looked up from germline, CDR1 is SNHLY and CDR2 is FYNNEI. CDR3 size: 11 residues.

V is TRBV2 and J is TRBJ1-1, with 7 bases lining up with TRBD1. The junction had 8 bases not matched to a gene; V was cut back by 5 bases and J by 2 bases. Germline V CDR1 and CDR2: SNHLY, FYNNEI. The CDR3 spans 15 residues. As DNA, the CDR3 is TGTGCCAGCAGTTCAAACCACAGGGGTAACACTGAAGCTTTCTTT. It encodes CASSSNHRGNTEAFF.

This clonotype was detected ten times or more. The CDR3 loop is CAISESGTGAQPQHF. The CDR3 DNA reads as TGTGCCATCAGTGAGTCAGGGACAGGGGCTCAGCCCCAGCATTTT. The rearrangement links TRBV10-3 to TRBJ1-5; 10 positions match TRBD1. V trimming: 0 bases; J trimming: 6 bases; junction bases outside the gene matches: 2. This CDR3 is built from 15 residues. Germline CDR1 is ENHRY and CDR2 is SYGVKD.

This rearrangement joins TRBV7-2 to TRBJ1-5, with TRBD1 matching over 9 bases. The germline CDR1 and CDR2 sequences are SGHTA and FQGNSA. The CDR3 sequence is 15 residues long. Trimming took 5 bases from V and 5 from J; bases not matched to a gene: 7. CDR3 sequence (DNA): TGTGCCAGCAGCGCCACAGGGGGCCCATATCAGCCCCAGCATTTT. This encodes CASSATGGPYQPQHF. The complete variable domain, with remaining parts taken from reference TRBV7-2 and TRBJ1-5, reads GAGVSQSPSNKVTEKGKDVELRCDPISGHTALYWYRQSLGQGLEFLIYFQGNSAPDKSGLPSDRFSAERTGGSVSTLTIQRTQQEDSAVYLCASSATGGPYQPQHFGDGTRLSIL.